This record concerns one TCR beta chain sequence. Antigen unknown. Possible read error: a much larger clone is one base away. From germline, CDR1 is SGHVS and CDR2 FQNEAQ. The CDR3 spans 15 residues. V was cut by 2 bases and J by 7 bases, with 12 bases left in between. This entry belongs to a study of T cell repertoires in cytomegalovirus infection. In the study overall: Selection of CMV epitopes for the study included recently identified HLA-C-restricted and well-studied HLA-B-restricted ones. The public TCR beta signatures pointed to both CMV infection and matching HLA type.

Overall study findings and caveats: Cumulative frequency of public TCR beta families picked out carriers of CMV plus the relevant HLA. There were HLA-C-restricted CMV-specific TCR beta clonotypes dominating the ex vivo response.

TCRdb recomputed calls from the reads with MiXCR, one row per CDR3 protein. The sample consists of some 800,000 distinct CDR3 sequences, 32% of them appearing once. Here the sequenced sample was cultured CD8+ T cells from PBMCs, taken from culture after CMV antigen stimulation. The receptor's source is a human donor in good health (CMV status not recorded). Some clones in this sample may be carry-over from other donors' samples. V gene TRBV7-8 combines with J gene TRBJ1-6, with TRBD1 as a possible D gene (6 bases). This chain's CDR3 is CASSLRAGTNSPLHF. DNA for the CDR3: TGTGCCAGCAGCTTAAGGGCCGGGACAAATTCACCCCTCCACTTT.